One and the same sample provided the 23 T cell receptor beta chains below, sequenced in a study of blood T cell repertoires in COVID-19. TCRdb's copy holds only in-frame clones and misses some; the assay was immunoSEQ multiplex PCR. The sample lists 330,000 or so clones; 80% to 95% were seen once. Sequencing input: PBMCs or T cells enriched from blood (not recorded which). These receptors were collected from a woman between 25 and 40 years old who had recovered from COVID-19.

The chain has TRBV6-2 or TRBV6-3 and TRBJ2-5, with a possible D match to TRBD1 (6 bases). CDR1 is MNHEY and CDR2 is SVGEGT in the germline V gene. Trimming shortened V by 5 bases and J by 9 bases, and 19 bases separated the two germline ends. The CDR3 runs 14 residues. The CDR3 bases are TGTGCCAGCAGTACAGGGACCGAAAATGTGGCCCAGTACTTC. Translating gives CASSTGTENVAQYF.

The chain combines TRBV21-1 with TRBJ2-1; TRBD2, as called in the table, went unchecked against the DNA. TRBV21-1 is a known pseudogene. This CDR3 spans 16 amino acids. This CDR3 reads CASSNPQRERNNEQFF. As DNA, the CDR3 is TGTGCCAGCAGCAATCCTCAGCGGGAGAGAAACAATGAGCAGTTCTTC.

The V call is TRBV21-1, the J call TRBJ1-6; TRBD1, the D gene given by the table, was not confirmed from the DNA. TRBV21-1 is labeled a pseudogene. This CDR3 has 19 residues. The CDR3 sequence: CASSLSGTGPSSYNSPLHF. The CDR3 bases are TGTGCCAGCAGCTTATCCGGGACAGGTCCGAGCTCCTATAATTCACCCCTCCACTTT.

This sequence joins TRBV3-1 (or the pseudogene TRBV3-2) and TRBJ1-2, with a weak D call TRBD1 (5 bases). The germline V gene encodes CDR1 LGHDT and CDR2 YNNKEL (reference sequence). V shed 2 bases and J shed 2 bases, with 12 bases lying between them. This CDR3 is 15 amino acids long. Here the CDR3 DNA reads TGTGCCAGCAGCCAACCTGGACACCCGAACTATGGCTACACCTTC. Its protein product is CASSQPGHPNYGYTF.

This chain uses TRBV7-3 with TRBJ2-1; no clear D. The CDR3 is made up of 14 amino acids. V was clipped by 1 base and J by 0 bases, with 4 bases between them. From germline, CDR1 is SGHTA and CDR2 FQGTGA. Here the CDR3 DNA reads TGTGCCAGCAGCTTAATAGACTCCTACAATGAGCAGTTCTTC. Translation: CASSLIDSYNEQFF.

CDR3 protein: CASSPFRDSTNAGGYTF. The CDR3 DNA sequence: TGTGCCAGCAGCCCATTTCGGGACAGCACCAACGCGGGTGGCTACACCTTC. The chain links TRBV5-4 to TRBJ1-2; 7 bases are a match to TRBD1. The CDR3 loop spans 17 amino acids. Per germline, CDR1 SGHNT and CDR2 YYREEE (reference sequence). V gave up 4 bases and J gave up 7 bases; unmatched junction bases: 19.

The chain has TRBV28 and TRBJ1-2; D might be TRBD1 (5 bases). Trimming removed 7 bases from V and 2 bases from J, with 17 bases in between. In germline, CDR1 is MDHEN, CDR2 SYDVKM. The length of the CDR3 is 15 residues. CDR3 sequence reads: CASNPGRAGNYGYTF. CDR3 DNA sequence: TGTGCCAGCAACCCCGGGAGGGCAGGGAACTATGGCTACACCTTC.

This chain joins TRBV2 and TRBJ1-5; a weak D match, TRBD1 (5 bases). The germline V gene has CDR1 SNHLY and CDR2 FYNNEI. This CDR3 spans 12 amino acids. V lost 6 bases and J 5 bases, leaving 8 bases between the germline ends. CDR3 sequence (DNA): TGTGCCAGCAGCAGGGAGGATCAGCCCCAGCATTTT. This gives the protein CASSREDQPQHF.

Of note for this clone: One end of the junction is discordant with germline, which a read error may explain. This chain joins TRBV7-9 and TRBJ2-7; 8 bases map to TRBD1. The CDR3 covers 12 residues. Germline CDR1 reads SEHNR; CDR2 reads FQNEAQ (reference sequence). In DNA form, the CDR3 reads TGTGCCAGCAGCCCCGGACAGGGAAGGCCGGACTTC. Translating gives CASSPGQGRPDF.

The chain carries TRBV5-1 and TRBJ2-1; 12 bases fit TRBD2. The CDR3 loop spans 16 amino acids. V gave up 0 bases and J gave up 10 bases; unmatched junction bases: 8. Germline-derived CDR1 and CDR2 are SGHRS and YFSETQ. The CDR3 region is CASSLVSSGGAREQFF. The CDR3 bases are TGCGCCAGCAGCTTGGTATCTAGCGGGGGGGCACGGGAGCAGTTCTTC.

The chain recombines TRBV28 with TRBJ1-3; D remains unclear. V shed 2 bases and J shed 0 bases, with 5 bases lying between them. The germline gives CDR1 MDHEN, CDR2 SYDVKM. The CDR3 is made up of 14 amino acids. The CDR3 protein is CASSLRVSGNTIYF. The DNA for the CDR3 is TGTGCCAGCAGTTTACGGGTCTCTGGAAACACCATATATTTT.

Concerning this clone: Possible read error: a much larger clone is one base away. Other DNA sequences in this sample translate to the same CDR3. The chain links TRBV7-9 to TRBJ1-5, with 7 bases matching TRBD1. The CDR3 is 14 amino acids. The V gene end was trimmed by 4 bases and the J gene end by 2 bases; junction bases not matched to a gene: 2. Germline values: CDR1 SEHNR, CDR2 FQNEAQ (reference sequence). This CDR3 is CASSYTGGNQPQHF. The DNA for the CDR3 is TGTGCCAGCAGCTATACAGGGGGCAATCAGCCCCAGCATTTT. The whole variable domain, filled in from reference TRBV7-9 and TRBJ1-5, reads DTGVSQNPRHKITKRGQNVTFRCDPISEHNRLYWYRQTLGQGPEFLTYFQNEAQLEKSRLLSDRFSAERPKGSFSTLEIQRTEQGDSAMYLCASSYTGGNQPQHFGDGTRLSIL.

The chain has TRBV4-1 and TRBJ2-4; D possibly corresponds to TRBD1 (5 bases). This CDR3 is built from 16 residues. The V gene's germline CDR1 is MGHRA and CDR2 YSYEKL. V lost 0 bases and J lost 6, with 15 bases in between. The CDR3 sequence: CASSQDGVTDLNIQYF. CDR3 sequence (DNA): TGCGCCAGCAGCCAAGATGGGGTGACAGACTTAAACATTCAGTACTTC.

The V gene is TRBV27, the J gene TRBJ1-5; a possible D gene is TRBD1 (5 bases). Germline CDR1 MNHEY, CDR2 SMNVEV (reference sequence). The CDR3 is 12 amino acids. The V gene lost 5 bases and the J gene lost 7 bases, with 9 bases spanning the gap. The CDR3 here is CASSDRGQPQHF. The CDR3 bases are TGTGCCAGCAGTGACAGAGGACAGCCCCAGCATTTT.

This clone was recorded a few times. The chain carries TRBV7-2 and TRBJ2-3, with 7 nucleotides matching TRBD2. V lost 0 bases to trimming and J lost 5 bases; unmatched junction nucleotides: 11. Germline-derived CDR1 and CDR2 are SGHTA and FQGNSA. The CDR3 has 17 residues. CDR3 in amino acids: CASSLAPSGKLIDTQYF. In nucleotides, the CDR3 is TGTGCCAGCAGCTTAGCGCCGAGCGGGAAGCTGATAGATACGCAGTATTTT.

The chain couples TRBV10-3 to TRBJ2-7; 7 nucleotides agree with TRBD1. CDR1 ENHRY and CDR2 SYGVKD come from the germline V gene. The junction had 14 bases not matched to a gene; V was cut back by 5 bases and J by 4 bases. The CDR3 is made up of 16 amino acids. The CDR3 DNA is TGTGCCATCAGTCCGGCCGGCGCGACAGGGTCTTACGAGCAGTACTTC. This codes for CAISPAGATGSYEQYF.

The rearrangement joins TRBV24-1 to TRBJ2-1; D is perhaps TRBD2 (7 bases). Germline V gene data show CDR1 as KGHDR and CDR2 as SFDVKD. CDR3 length: 17 residues. V shed 0 bases and J shed 6 bases, with 17 bases lying between them. Here the CDR3 DNA reads TGTGCCACCAGTGATTTGCAGGGGCGGGAGCGCGTCAATGAGCAGTTCTTC. Residues: CATSDLQGRERVNEQFF.

The chain has TRBV6-5 and TRBJ1-1; no reliable D call. The V gene lost 7 bases and the J gene lost 4 bases, with 13 bases spanning the gap. The CDR3 extends over 13 amino acids. Germline V lookup: CDR1 MNHEY, CDR2 SVGAGI. For the CDR3, the DNA is TGTGCCAGCATGCGGGGATCGAGCACTGAAGCTTTCTTT. Translating gives CASMRGSSTEAFF.

The chain carries TRBV2 and TRBJ1-1; D is unclear. V lost 8 bases and J 0 bases, leaving 13 bases between the germline ends. Germline V gene lookup returns CDR1 SNHLY and CDR2 FYNNEI. The CDR3 consists of 14 residues. CDR3 in amino acids: CASGYGNMNTEAFF. In DNA form, the CDR3 reads TGTGCCAGCGGATACGGGAACATGAACACTGAAGCTTTCTTT.

The chain has TRBV21-1 and TRBJ2-1; no check of the table's D call, TRBD2, against the DNA was made. TRBV21-1 is described as a pseudogene. This CDR3 region has 20 residues. CDR3 protein: CASSKRGLAGPPRPYNEQFF. The CDR3 DNA reads TGTGCCAGCAGCAAAAGAGGACTAGCGGGGCCCCCCAGGCCTTACAATGAGCAGTTCTTC.

The V gene is TRBV20-1, the J gene TRBJ2-3, with D possibly matching TRBD2 (5 bases). This CDR3 is built from 14 residues. V lost 3 bases to trimming and J lost 2 bases, with 12 bases between them. Per the germline V gene, CDR1 is DFQATT and CDR2 is SNEGSKA (reference sequence). CDR3 nucleotide sequence: TGCAGTGCTAGTCGCGGAGCGGTCACAGATACGCAGTATTTT. This codes for CSASRGAVTDTQYF.

The J gene is TRBJ1-5, the V gene TRBV28; 9 positions agree with TRBD1. V trimming: 4 bases; J trimming: 1 base; junction bases outside the gene matches: 5. This CDR3 comprises 16 residues. CDR1 is MDHEN, CDR2 SYDVKM, per germline. CDR3 in DNA: TGTGCCAGCAGTTCATACAGGGGGCAGAGCAATCAGCCCCAGCATTTT. Translated, it gives CASSSYRGQSNQPQHF.

The gene calls are TRBV5-4 and TRBJ1-2; 10 bases match TRBD1. Losses at the gene ends were 4 bases for V and 7 bases for J; bases not matched to a gene: 7. The CDR3 is 14 amino acids. CDR1 SGHNT and CDR2 YYREEE come from the germline V gene (reference sequence). The CDR3 DNA follows: TGTGCCAGCAGCGGCCGGGACAGGGGCTTTGGCTACACCTTC. Residues: CASSGRDRGFGYTF.